This TCR beta chain is from a study of cytomegalovirus exposure and HLA in healthy donors. Study-wide context: Of the donors genotyped, about 410 in all, 65% to 90% fell in the Caucasian-associated ancestry cluster. Study findings and constraints: Previously analyzed data showed that most TCR beta V segments were productive at a frequency of about 90% or about 30%. A later analysis linked 15,000 to 20,000 TCR beta sequences to HLA alleles at 0.05 false discovery rate.

The V and J ends lost 6 bases and 2 bases respectively, with 17 bases between them. Germline lookup yields CDR1 LNHDA and CDR2 SQIVND (reference sequence). The CDR3 sequence is 16 residues long. Details on this clone: Its target is unknown.

PCR used 60 Vbeta primers and 13 Jbeta primers. TCRdb's copy holds only in-frame clones and misses some; the assay was immunoSEQ multiplex PCR. The profile shows 95,000 to 100,000 clones, about 80% of them singletons. Specimen: PBMCs. This receptor was obtained from a man in his forties in good health and CMV-seronegative. The rearrangement links TRBV19 to TRBJ2-1; tentatively, D is TRBD1 (6 bases). The CDR3 region has the DNA TGTGCCAGTAGCTCTCTAGGGACACCTCCCTACAATGAGCAGTTCTTC. Its protein product is CASSSLGTPPYNEQFF.